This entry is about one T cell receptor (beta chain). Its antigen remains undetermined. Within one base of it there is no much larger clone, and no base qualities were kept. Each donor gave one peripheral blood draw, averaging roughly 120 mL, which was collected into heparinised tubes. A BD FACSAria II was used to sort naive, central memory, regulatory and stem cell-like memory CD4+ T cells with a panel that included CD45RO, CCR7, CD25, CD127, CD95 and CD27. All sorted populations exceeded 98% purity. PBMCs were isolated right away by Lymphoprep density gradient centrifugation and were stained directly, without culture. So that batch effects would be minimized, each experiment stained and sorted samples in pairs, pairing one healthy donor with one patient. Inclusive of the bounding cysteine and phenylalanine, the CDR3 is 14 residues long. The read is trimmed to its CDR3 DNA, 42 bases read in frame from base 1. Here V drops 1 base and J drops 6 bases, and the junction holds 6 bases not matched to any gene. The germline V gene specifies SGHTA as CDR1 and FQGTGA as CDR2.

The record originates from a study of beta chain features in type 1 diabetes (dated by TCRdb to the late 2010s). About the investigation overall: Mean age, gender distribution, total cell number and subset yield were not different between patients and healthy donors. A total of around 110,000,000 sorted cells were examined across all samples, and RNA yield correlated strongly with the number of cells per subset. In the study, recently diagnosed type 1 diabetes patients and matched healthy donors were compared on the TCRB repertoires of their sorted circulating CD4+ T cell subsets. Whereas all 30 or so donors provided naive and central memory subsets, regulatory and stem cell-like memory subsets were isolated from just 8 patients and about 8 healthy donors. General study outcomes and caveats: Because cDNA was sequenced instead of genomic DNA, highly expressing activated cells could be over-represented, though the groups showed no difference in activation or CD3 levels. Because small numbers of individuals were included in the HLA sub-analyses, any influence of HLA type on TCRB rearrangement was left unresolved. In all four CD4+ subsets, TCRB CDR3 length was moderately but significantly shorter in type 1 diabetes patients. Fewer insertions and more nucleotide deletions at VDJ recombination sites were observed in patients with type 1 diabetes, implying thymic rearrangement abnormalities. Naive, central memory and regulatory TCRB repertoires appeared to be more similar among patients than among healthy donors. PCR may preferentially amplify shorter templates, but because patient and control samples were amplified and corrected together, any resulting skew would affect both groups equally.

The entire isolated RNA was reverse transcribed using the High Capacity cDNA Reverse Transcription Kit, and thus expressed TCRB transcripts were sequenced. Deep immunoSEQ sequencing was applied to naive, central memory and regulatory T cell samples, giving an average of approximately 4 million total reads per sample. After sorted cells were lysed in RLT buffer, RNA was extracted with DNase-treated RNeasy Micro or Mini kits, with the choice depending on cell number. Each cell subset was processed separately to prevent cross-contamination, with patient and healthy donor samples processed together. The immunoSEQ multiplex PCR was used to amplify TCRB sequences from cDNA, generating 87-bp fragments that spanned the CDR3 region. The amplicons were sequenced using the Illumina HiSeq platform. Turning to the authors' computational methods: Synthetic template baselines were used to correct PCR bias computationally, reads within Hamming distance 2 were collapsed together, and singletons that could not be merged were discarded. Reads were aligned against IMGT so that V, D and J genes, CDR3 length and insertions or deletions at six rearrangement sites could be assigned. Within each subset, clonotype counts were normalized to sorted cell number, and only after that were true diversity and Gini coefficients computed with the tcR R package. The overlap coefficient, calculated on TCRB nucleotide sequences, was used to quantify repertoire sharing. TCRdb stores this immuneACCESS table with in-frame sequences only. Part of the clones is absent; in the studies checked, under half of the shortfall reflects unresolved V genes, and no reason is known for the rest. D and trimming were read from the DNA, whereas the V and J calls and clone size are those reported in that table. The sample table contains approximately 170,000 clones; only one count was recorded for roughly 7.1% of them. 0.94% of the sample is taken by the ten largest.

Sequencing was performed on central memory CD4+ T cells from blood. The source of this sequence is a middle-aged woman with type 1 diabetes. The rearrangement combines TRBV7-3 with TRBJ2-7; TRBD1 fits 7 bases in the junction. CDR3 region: CASSLMGQSSEQYF. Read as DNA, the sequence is TGTGCCAGCAGCTTAATGGGACAGTCAAGCGAGCAGTACTTC.